One T cell receptor beta chain is described in this entry. The CDR3 runs 17 residues. The germline V gene has CDR1 DFQATT and CDR2 SNEGSKA (reference sequence). This entry belongs to a study of CXCR3-negative and CXCR3-positive naive CD8 T cells. 5' RACE that incorporated UMI labels was used to prepare the TRB cDNA libraries. TCRdb processed the 5' RACE reads again and assigns one entry to each CDR3 protein, with no DNA. In total, the table holds about 90,000 distinct CDR3 sequences. The sequence was obtained from a human donor in good health. Some clones in this sample may be carry-over from other donors' samples. The V and J genes are TRBV20-1 and TRBJ2-1; with no DNA, the TCRdb D assignment of TRBD2 cannot be verified. Sample: naive CXCR3- CD8+ T cells from blood. This sample's subset: CD45RO-CCR7+CD27+CD95- naive CD8+ T cells lacking CXCR3 (TNR3-). CDR3 sequence reads: CSARDGGGQNSYNEQFF.